This T cell receptor beta chain was observed in a study of breast tumors, draining lymph nodes, adjacent tissues. Breast cancer patients provided tissue from their axillary draining lymph nodes. This CDR3 is 17 amino acids long. Germline CDR1 is SGHTA and CDR2 is FQGTGA. V was pared by 4 bases and J by 1 base, with 7 bases of the junction left unmatched. TCRdb re-called the multiplex PCR reads through MiXCR, storing one row per CDR3 protein. The sample contains 200,000 to 250,000 distinct CDR3 sequences, less than 40% of which appear only once. The clonotype originates from a female donor with breast cancer. Some clones in this sample may be carry-over from other donors' samples. What was sequenced was axillary lymph node tissue. The chain is built from TRBV7-3 and TRBJ2-2, with TRBD1 identical over 9 bases. The CDR3 is CASSSWTGAQNTGELFF. In DNA form, the CDR3 reads TGTGCCAGCAGCTCCTGGACAGGGGCACAGAACACCGGGGAGCTGTTTTTT.